A selection of T cell receptor beta chains follows, all from one sample in a study of neurological immune-mediated disorders. TCRdb re-analysed the 5' RACE reads in MiXCR, keeping a single row per CDR3 protein. The table has roughly 45,000 distinct CDR3 sequences, roughly 13% seen once; the top ten hold roughly an eighth. Sequenced: PBMCs. The receptors shown here come from a man aged 30-40 years in good health. Each CDR3 is given with its conserved first and last residue. D genes are given only for firm matches. Rows give clone size only sometimes, using once, few, many, or a class for an expanded clone.

j_call v_call d_call clone_size cdr3_aa cdr3_nt
TRBJ2-2 TRBV20-1 NA many CSARVQGPGPGELFF TGCAGTGCTAGAGTTCAGGGTCCAGGTCCCGGGGAGCTGTTTTTT
TRBJ2-7 TRBV20-1 TRBD2 many CSAGTSGDPGDEQYF TGCAGTGCGGGGACTAGCGGAGATCCAGGTGACGAGCAGTACTTC
TRBJ2-7 TRBV27 NA many CASSLRGMTYEQYF TGTGCCAGCAGTCTCAGGGGTATGACTTACGAGCAGTACTTC
TRBJ2-3 TRBV7-2 TRBD2 many CASSLDSGSGRDTQYF TGTGCCAGCAGCTTAGATAGCGGGAGTGGGCGGGATACGCAGTATTTT
TRBJ1-1 TRBV29-1 NA many CSVETVGVEAFF TGCAGCGTTGAGACGGTGGGTGTTGAAGCTTTCTTT
TRBJ1-1 TRBV19 TRBD1 many CASERQGAMNTEAFF TGTGCCAGTGAAAGACAGGGGGCCATGAACACTGAAGCTTTCTTT
TRBJ1-1 TRBV12-3/TRBV12-4 TRBD1 many CASSYGQGGTEAFF TGTGCCAGCAGTTACGGACAGGGAGGAACTGAAGCTTTCTTT
TRBJ1-1 TRBV10-3 TRBD1 many CAISAGQGANTEAFF TGTGCCATCAGTGCGGGACAGGGGGCGAACACTGAAGCTTTCTTT
TRBJ2-1 TRBV20-1 NA NA CSAPTGPRTKHNEQFF TGCAGTGCTCCGACGGGTCCCCGGACGAAACACAATGAGCAGTTCTTC
TRBJ1-1 TRBV19 NA NA CASSILGVLRGTEAFF TGTGCCAGTAGTATCTTAGGGGTCCTCCGGGGCACTGAAGCTTTCTTT
TRBJ2-5 TRBV5-1 NA many CASSRSRGEETQYF TGCGCCAGCAGCAGAAGCAGGGGGGAAGAGACCCAGTACTTC
TRBJ1-5 TRBV27 NA many CASSPLTVNQPQHF TGTGCCAGCAGTCCTCTGACAGTTAATCAGCCCCAGCATTTT
TRBJ2-1 TRBV15 NA many CATSGDSRGHNEQFF TGTGCCACCAGCGGGGACTCCCGGGGCCACAATGAGCAGTTCTTC
TRBJ2-7 TRBV7-8 NA many CASSPGGLKYEQYF TGTGCCAGCAGCCCTGGGGGGCTCAAGTACGAGCAGTACTTC
TRBJ2-5 TRBV10-3 NA many CAISDITETQYF TGTGCCATCAGTGACATTACGGAGACCCAGTACTTC
TRBJ2-3 TRBV9 TRBD1 many CASSKTTGDAGDTQYF TGTGCCAGCAGCAAAACCACAGGGGATGCTGGAGATACGCAGTATTTT
TRBJ2-2 TRBV5-1 NA many CASSPYGGTGELFF TGCGCCAGCAGCCCCTACGGCGGCACCGGGGAGCTGTTTTTT
TRBJ2-5 TRBV12-3/TRBV12-4 NA NA CASRGGDNQETQYF TGTGCCAGCAGGGGGGGGGACAACCAAGAGACCCAGTACTTC
TRBJ1-1 TRBV29-1 TRBD1 many CSVMGQGFTEAFF TGCAGCGTGATGGGACAGGGATTCACTGAAGCTTTCTTT
TRBJ2-1 TRBV5-6 TRBD1 many CASSWTGAGIGEQFF TGTGCCAGCAGCTGGACAGGGGCCGGAATTGGTGAGCAGTTCTTC
TRBJ2-2 TRBV27 NA few CASSLFLGTGELFF TGTGCCAGCAGTTTATTTCTGGGCACCGGGGAGCTGTTTTTT
TRBJ2-5 TRBV12-3/TRBV12-4 NA many CASGQYTETQYF TGTGCCAGCGGACAGTACACGGAGACCCAGTACTTC
TRBJ2-3 TRBV10-3 NA many CAISESDTARTDTQYF TGTGCCATCAGTGAGTCGGACACAGCCCGCACAGATACGCAGTATTTT
TRBJ1-5 TRBV5-8 NA many CASSLYVDGNQPQHF TGTGCCAGCAGCTTGTACGTAGACGGCAATCAGCCCCAGCATTTT
TRBJ1-1 TRBV11-2 NA many CASSLDQWATEAFF TGTGCCAGCAGCTTAGATCAGTGGGCCACTGAAGCTTTCTTT
TRBJ2-3 TRBV19 NA NA CASSTGTSQDTQYF TGTGCCAGTAGTACTGGGACATCCCAAGATACGCAGTATTTT
TRBJ2-2 TRBV5-1 NA many CASSYEGPLVTGELFF TGCGCCAGCTCTTATGAAGGGCCCCTTGTCACCGGGGAGCTGTTTTTT
TRBJ2-2 TRBV27 NA many CASSYATGELFF TGTGCCAGCAGTTACGCCACCGGGGAGCTGTTTTTT
TRBJ2-3 TRBV20-1 NA many CSARGTKGDTQYF TGCAGTGCTAGAGGGACCAAAGGAGATACGCAGTATTTT
TRBJ1-1 TRBV29-1 NA many CSVGAANTEAFF TGCAGCGTTGGGGCAGCTAACACTGAAGCTTTCTTT
TRBJ1-1 TRBV18 TRBD1 many CASSLRRGLAEAFF TGTGCCAGCTCCCTGAGAAGGGGGCTCGCTGAAGCTTTCTTT
TRBJ2-1 TRBV5-6 TRBD1 many CASSKGQPLYNEQFF TGTGCCAGCAGCAAGGGACAGCCCCTCTACAATGAGCAGTTCTTC
TRBJ2-5 TRBV14 TRBD1 many CASSHRTGGAETQYF TGTGCCAGCAGCCACCGGACAGGGGGCGCGGAGACCCAGTACTTC
TRBJ2-7 TRBV5-1 TRBD2 many CASSTSTSDYEQYF TGCGCCAGCAGCACCTCGACTAGCGACTACGAGCAGTACTTC
TRBJ2-7 TRBV2 TRBD2 many CASTQRGDEQYF TGTGCCAGCACCCAACGGGGGGACGAGCAGTACTTC
TRBJ2-7 TRBV28 NA many CASTGTYEQYF TGTGCCAGTACAGGGACCTACGAGCAGTACTTC
TRBJ2-6 TRBV6-1 NA many CASSLGSDGANVLTF TGTGCCAGCAGTTTGGGTTCTGACGGGGCCAACGTCCTGACTTTC
TRBJ2-3 TRBV29-1 TRBD2 many CSVATLGLAGVTDTQYF TGCAGCGTTGCAACCCTGGGACTAGCGGGAGTCACAGATACGCAGTATTTT
TRBJ1-5 TRBV19 NA few CASSLSHGDQPQHF TGTGCCAGTAGCCTGTCGCACGGGGATCAGCCCCAGCATTTT
TRBJ2-5 TRBV28 TRBD2 many CASSLPGLARWETQYF TGTGCCAGCAGTCTACCGGGACTAGCGCGGTGGGAGACCCAGTACTTC
TRBJ2-1 TRBV12-3/TRBV12-4 TRBD1 many CASTRDRGRPREQFF TGTGCCAGCACTCGGGACAGGGGGCGCCCCCGTGAGCAGTTCTTC
TRBJ2-1 TRBV9 NA many CASSLKQDSYNEQFF TGTGCCAGCAGTTTAAAGCAGGATTCCTACAATGAGCAGTTCTTC
TRBJ2-7 TRBV20-1 NA NA CSARGHPAIPYEKYF TGCAGTGCTAGGGGTCACCCAGCGATTCCATACGAGAAGTACTTC
TRBJ2-5 TRBV28 NA many CASSPPRSFETQYF TGTGCCAGCAGTCCCCCCCGCAGTTTTGAGACCCAGTACTTC
TRBJ1-5 TRBV20-1 TRBD1 many CSASGQGHQPQHF TGCAGTGCTAGCGGACAGGGTCATCAGCCCCAGCATTTT
TRBJ2-1 TRBV28 TRBD1 NA CASSGSGGYEQFF TGTGCCAGCAGCGGGTCAGGGGGCTATGAGCAGTTCTTC
TRBJ2-7 TRBV29-1 TRBD1 many CSVEGDSGYEQYF TGCAGCGTTGAAGGGGACAGTGGCTACGAGCAGTACTTC
TRBJ2-5 TRBV15 TRBD2 many CATSRENDSSGRPRWTQYF TGTGCCACCAGCAGAGAGAACGACTCTAGCGGGAGGCCACGATGGACCCAGTACTTC
TRBJ2-1 TRBV5-1 TRBD2 many CASRKASGVNNEQFF TGCGCCAGCAGGAAAGCTAGCGGAGTTAACAATGAGCAGTTCTTC
TRBJ1-2 TRBV9 NA many CASSVQGGYGYTF TGTGCCAGCAGCGTACAGGGCGGCTATGGCTACACCTTC
TRBJ1-4 TRBV5-1 NA many CASSLADGPNEKLFF TGCGCCAGCAGCTTGGCCGACGGACCTAATGAAAAACTGTTTTTT